A selection of T cell receptor beta chains follows, all from one sample in a study of regulatory T cells in long-lasting Graves disease. Each CDR3 protein is one row after TCRdb ran MiXCR on the multiplex PCR reads. The sample includes about 210,000 distinct CDR3 sequences, approximately 18% of them seen just once. This sample was also put to use in a study of T cells in Graves' hyperthyroidism and ophthalmopathy.

The sample here was peripheral blood mononuclear cells (PBMCs), taken at new diagnosis, from a patient treated with antithyroid drugs. These receptors all come from a woman aged 25 to 39 with Graves disease. Each CDR3 is given with its conserved first and last residue. D genes are given only for firm matches. Clone size is given for some rows only: seen once, a few or many times, or a class if the clone is expanded.

v_call: TRBV20-1; j_call: TRBJ2-1; clone_size: many; d_call: .; cdr3_aa: CSAPGGSSYNEQFF; cdr3_nt: TGCAGTGCCCCGGGTGGGAGTTCCTACAATGAGCAGTTCTTC
v_call: TRBV6-1; j_call: TRBJ1-1; clone_size: many; d_call: TRBD1; cdr3_aa: CASSPDRGKTEAFF; cdr3_nt: TGTGCCAGCAGTCCTGACAGGGGGAAGACTGAAGCTTTCTTT
v_call: TRBV19; j_call: TRBJ2-3; clone_size: .; d_call: TRBD1; cdr3_aa: CASSIGQGAVDTQYF; cdr3_nt: TGTGCCAGTAGTATAGGACAGGGGGCCGTAGATACGCAGTATTTT
v_call: TRBV2; j_call: TRBJ2-5; clone_size: .; d_call: TRBD1; cdr3_aa: CASMANRGRETQYF; cdr3_nt: TGTGCCAGCATGGCGAACAGGGGCCGGGAGACCCAGTACTTC
v_call: TRBV9; j_call: TRBJ2-1; clone_size: many; d_call: TRBD2; cdr3_aa: CASSIRTSGGGNEQFF; cdr3_nt: TGTGCCAGCAGCATCAGGACTAGCGGGGGAGGCAATGAGCAGTTCTTC
v_call: TRBV7-2; j_call: TRBJ1-5; clone_size: many; d_call: .; cdr3_aa: CASSLGGGLNQPQHF; cdr3_nt: TGTGCCAGCAGCTTAGGCGGAGGGTTAAATCAGCCCCAGCATTTT
v_call: TRBV28; j_call: TRBJ2-7; clone_size: .; d_call: .; cdr3_aa: CATIRDNSYEQYF; cdr3_nt: TGTGCCACTATTCGGGACAACTCCTACGAGCAGTACTTC
v_call: TRBV9; j_call: TRBJ2-3; clone_size: many; d_call: .; cdr3_aa: CASSRPGTWDTQYF; cdr3_nt: TGTGCCAGCAGCCGTCCCGGGACTTGGGATACGCAGTATTTT
v_call: TRBV5-1; j_call: TRBJ1-1; clone_size: many; d_call: TRBD1; cdr3_aa: CASRVGQGGITEAFF; cdr3_nt: TGCGCCAGCAGAGTAGGACAGGGAGGGATCACTGAAGCTTTCTTT
v_call: TRBV10-3; j_call: TRBJ2-1; clone_size: many; d_call: TRBD2; cdr3_aa: CAISEAGTSPSNEQFF; cdr3_nt: TGTGCCATCAGTGAAGCCGGGACTAGTCCCTCCAATGAGCAGTTCTTC
v_call: TRBV6-5; j_call: TRBJ2-3; clone_size: many; d_call: .; cdr3_aa: CASSYLSTDTQYF; cdr3_nt: TGTGCCAGCAGTTACCTAAGCACAGATACGCAGTATTTT
v_call: TRBV20-1; j_call: TRBJ2-7; clone_size: many; d_call: .; cdr3_aa: CSVGRSSYEQYF; cdr3_nt: TGCAGTGTGGGCCGTAGCTCCTACGAGCAGTACTTC
v_call: TRBV28; j_call: TRBJ1-2; clone_size: many; d_call: TRBD1; cdr3_aa: CASSPPGDRVYGYTF; cdr3_nt: TGTGCCAGCAGTCCGCCGGGGGACAGGGTCTATGGCTACACCTTC
v_call: TRBV27; j_call: TRBJ1-5; clone_size: many; d_call: .; cdr3_aa: CASRLTGTARGQPQHF; cdr3_nt: TGTGCCAGCAGACTAACCGGGACGGCGCGCGGACAGCCCCAGCATTTT
v_call: TRBV2; j_call: TRBJ2-7; clone_size: many; d_call: .; cdr3_aa: CASSRQKYEQYF; cdr3_nt: TGTGCCAGCAGTAGGCAGAAGTACGAGCAGTACTTC
v_call: TRBV29-1; j_call: TRBJ2-2; clone_size: many; d_call: TRBD2; cdr3_aa: CSVGRDTGELFF; cdr3_nt: TGCAGCGTAGGGAGGGACACCGGGGAGCTGTTTTTT
v_call: TRBV19; j_call: TRBJ2-7; clone_size: many; d_call: .; cdr3_aa: CASGAGSYEQYF; cdr3_nt: TGTGCCAGCGGAGCGGGTAGCTACGAGCAGTACTTC
v_call: TRBV9; j_call: TRBJ2-1; clone_size: .; d_call: TRBD2; cdr3_aa: CASSHVAGGTNEQFF; cdr3_nt: TGTGCCAGCAGCCACGTGGCGGGAGGGACGAATGAGCAGTTCTTC
v_call: TRBV19; j_call: TRBJ2-7; clone_size: many; d_call: .; cdr3_aa: CASSTALGPPYEQYF; cdr3_nt: TGTGCCAGTAGTACGGCCCTGGGGCCACCCTACGAGCAGTACTTC
v_call: TRBV5-1; j_call: TRBJ2-3; clone_size: many; d_call: TRBD2; cdr3_aa: CASTAGVSTDTQYF; cdr3_nt: TGCGCCAGCACTGCGGGAGTGAGCACAGATACGCAGTATTTT
v_call: TRBV11-2; j_call: TRBJ1-1; clone_size: many; d_call: TRBD1; cdr3_aa: CASSLDHRGYMNTEAFF; cdr3_nt: TGTGCCAGCAGCTTAGATCACAGGGGGTACATGAACACTGAAGCTTTCTTT
v_call: TRBV11-2; j_call: TRBJ1-3; clone_size: .; d_call: .; cdr3_aa: CASSLAGVEGNTIYF; cdr3_nt: TGTGCCAGCAGCTTAGCAGGGGTGGAGGGAAACACCATATATTTT
v_call: TRBV12-5; j_call: TRBJ1-2; clone_size: many; d_call: TRBD1; cdr3_aa: CASGSNRDRDYGYTF; cdr3_nt: TGTGCTAGTGGTAGCAACCGGGACAGGGATTATGGCTACACCTTC
v_call: TRBV10-3; j_call: TRBJ2-3; clone_size: .; d_call: .; cdr3_aa: CAISESGTDTQYF; cdr3_nt: TGTGCCATCAGTGAGTCGGGAACAGATACGCAGTATTTT
v_call: TRBV28; j_call: TRBJ2-3; clone_size: many; d_call: TRBD2; cdr3_aa: CASSLWRWTSGKLTDTQYF; cdr3_nt: TGTGCCAGCAGTTTATGGCGCTGGACTAGCGGGAAGCTCACAGATACGCAGTATTTT
v_call: TRBV4-1; j_call: TRBJ1-2; clone_size: many; d_call: TRBD1; cdr3_aa: CASSHPQTGNYGYTF; cdr3_nt: TGCGCCAGCAGCCATCCCCAGACAGGGAACTATGGCTACACCTTC
v_call: TRBV2; j_call: TRBJ2-1; clone_size: .; d_call: TRBD2; cdr3_aa: CASRKAGGSYNEQFF; cdr3_nt: TGTGCCAGCAGGAAAGCGGGAGGGTCCTACAATGAGCAGTTCTTC
v_call: TRBV19; j_call: TRBJ1-3; clone_size: few; d_call: .; cdr3_aa: CASSIALDRHLYF; cdr3_nt: TGTGCCAGTAGTATAGCCCTGGATCGACACTTATATTTT
v_call: TRBV20-1; j_call: TRBJ1-2; clone_size: many; d_call: TRBD1; cdr3_aa: CSARASRGYYGYTF; cdr3_nt: TGCAGTGCTAGAGCTTCCAGGGGGTACTATGGCTACACCTTC
v_call: TRBV6-1; j_call: TRBJ1-5; clone_size: many; d_call: TRBD1; cdr3_aa: CASSPRTGGNQPQHF; cdr3_nt: TGTGCCAGCAGTCCACGGACAGGGGGCAATCAGCCCCAGCATTTT
v_call: TRBV5-5; j_call: TRBJ1-2; clone_size: .; d_call: TRBD1; cdr3_aa: CAGSLDGTARLGYGYTF; cdr3_nt: TGTGCCGGCAGCTTGGACGGGACAGCCCGGCTCGGCTATGGCTACACCTTC
v_call: TRBV2; j_call: TRBJ2-2; clone_size: many; d_call: TRBD2; cdr3_aa: CASSAEQIAGGLTGELFF; cdr3_nt: TGTGCCAGCAGCGCCGAACAGATAGCGGGAGGACTCACCGGGGAGCTGTTTTTT
v_call: TRBV20-1; j_call: TRBJ2-1; clone_size: many; d_call: TRBD2; cdr3_aa: CSARVPSGDYNEQFF; cdr3_nt: TGCAGTGCGCGCGTCCCTAGCGGGGATTACAATGAGCAGTTCTTC
v_call: TRBV5-1; j_call: TRBJ2-3; clone_size: many; d_call: TRBD1; cdr3_aa: CASSSRDRGKTDTQYF; cdr3_nt: TGCGCCAGCAGCTCCCGGGACAGGGGGAAAACAGATACGCAGTATTTT
v_call: TRBV4-1; j_call: TRBJ2-7; clone_size: many; d_call: TRBD1; cdr3_aa: CASSQDDRGREQYF; cdr3_nt: TGCGCCAGCAGCCAAGACGACAGGGGGCGCGAGCAGTACTTC
v_call: TRBV6-1; j_call: TRBJ2-2; clone_size: many; d_call: .; cdr3_aa: CASSQRGDTGELFF; cdr3_nt: TGTGCCAGCAGCCAGAGGGGGGACACCGGGGAGCTGTTTTTT
v_call: TRBV6-1; j_call: TRBJ2-1; clone_size: many; d_call: .; cdr3_aa: CASTVGARSSYNEQFF; cdr3_nt: TGTGCCAGCACTGTGGGGGCCCGGAGCTCCTACAATGAGCAGTTCTTC
v_call: TRBV2; j_call: TRBJ1-1; clone_size: many; d_call: .; cdr3_aa: CASSLGINTEAFF; cdr3_nt: TGTGCCAGCAGTTTAGGGATTAACACTGAAGCTTTCTTT
v_call: TRBV19; j_call: TRBJ1-1; clone_size: many; d_call: .; cdr3_aa: CASIRKYGTEAFF; cdr3_nt: TGTGCCAGTATCAGGAAATATGGGACTGAAGCTTTCTTT
v_call: TRBV12-3/TRBV12-4; j_call: TRBJ2-3; clone_size: .; d_call: TRBD1; cdr3_aa: CAIEGGQGGTDTQYF; cdr3_nt: TGTGCCATTGAGGGTGGGCAGGGGGGCACAGATACGCAGTATTTT
v_call: TRBV18; j_call: TRBJ1-4; clone_size: many; d_call: .; cdr3_aa: CASSSGRGVQKLFF; cdr3_nt: TGTGCCAGCTCATCGGGCAGGGGAGTTCAAAAACTGTTTTTT
v_call: TRBV10-3; j_call: TRBJ2-7; clone_size: many; d_call: .; cdr3_aa: CAIRSGSNEQYF; cdr3_nt: TGTGCCATCAGGTCCGGTTCCAACGAGCAGTACTTC
v_call: TRBV20-1; j_call: TRBJ2-7; clone_size: many; d_call: TRBD2; cdr3_aa: CSANSLAGGYEQYF; cdr3_nt: TGCAGTGCTAACTCTTTAGCGGGGGGGTATGAGCAGTACTTC
v_call: TRBV28; j_call: TRBJ1-3; clone_size: many; d_call: .; cdr3_aa: CASSRKQGSSSGNTIYF; cdr3_nt: TGTGCCAGCAGTCGAAAACAGGGTTCAAGCTCTGGAAACACCATATATTTT
v_call: TRBV30; j_call: TRBJ1-3; clone_size: .; d_call: .; cdr3_aa: CAWGDVGNTIYF; cdr3_nt: TGTGCCTGGGGGGACGTTGGAAACACCATATATTTT
v_call: TRBV12-5; j_call: TRBJ1-1; clone_size: many; d_call: .; cdr3_aa: CASGLVPGKSEAFF; cdr3_nt: TGTGCTAGTGGTTTGGTCCCCGGGAAGTCTGAAGCTTTCTTT